A selection of T cell receptor beta chains follows, all from one sample in a study of T cells in Graves' hyperthyroidism and ophthalmopathy. TCRdb itself ran the multiplex PCR reads through MiXCR, one entry per CDR3 protein. The sample consists of around 440,000 distinct CDR3 sequences, more than 15% of them appearing once. The specimen was blood. These TCRs come from a young woman with Graves' hyperthyroidism. The CDR3 runs from the conserved cysteine through the conserved F or W. D genes are given only for firm matches. For some rows the clone size is stated as once, few or many, or as a class when expanded; others skip it.

V gene	J gene	D gene	clone size	CDR3 protein	CDR3 DNA
TRBV18	TRBJ2-7	.	few	CASSPRYLGQGAQDFSEQYF	TGTGCCAGCTCACCAAGATACCTAGGACAAGGGGCGCAAGATTTCTCCGAGCAGTACTTC
TRBV5-1	TRBJ2-1	TRBD1	many	CASSNGQGPENEQFF	TGCGCCAGCAGTAATGGACAGGGGCCGGAAAATGAGCAGTTCTTC
TRBV27	TRBJ2-2	.	many	CASSLRNTGELFF	TGTGCCAGCAGTTTAAGGAACACCGGGGAGCTGTTTTTT
TRBV6-1	TRBJ1-5	.	many	CASGNWQFNQPQHF	TGTGCCAGCGGAAACTGGCAGTTCAATCAGCCCCAGCATTTT
TRBV15	TRBJ2-6	.	.	CATSKTGSGANVLTF	TGTGCCACCAGCAAAACAGGCTCTGGGGCCAACGTCCTGACTTTC
TRBV7-9	TRBJ1-1	TRBD1	many	CASSQGGARAFF	TGTGCCAGCAGCCAGGGGGGGGCTCGGGCTTTCTTT
TRBV11-3	TRBJ2-2	.	.	CASSPHRGGELFF	TGTGCCAGCAGCCCCCACCGGGGCGGGGAGCTGTTTTTT
TRBV7-3	TRBJ2-6	TRBD2	few	CASSTSGGSGANVLTF	TGTGCCAGCAGCACCTCGGGAGGCTCTGGGGCCAACGTCCTGACTTTC
TRBV12-3/TRBV12-4	TRBJ2-5	.	many	CASSLSRDWQETQYF	TGTGCCAGCAGTTTGTCCAGGGATTGGCAAGAGACCCAGTACTTC
TRBV11-2	TRBJ2-2	TRBD2	.	CASSWTSGGAGELFF	TGTGCCAGCAGCTGGACTAGCGGGGGGGCCGGGGAGCTGTTTTTT
TRBV15	TRBJ1-2	.	.	CATSSWGGYGYTF	TGTGCCACCAGCAGTTGGGGGGGCTATGGCTACACCTTC
TRBV20-1	TRBJ2-3	.	.	CSARGPTDTQYF	TGCAGTGCTAGAGGGCCCACAGATACGCAGTATTTT
TRBV7-8	TRBJ1-2	.	many	CASGSLGGADYGYTF	TGTGCCAGCGGATCCCTCGGGGGGGCAGACTATGGCTACACCTTC
TRBV7-2	TRBJ2-7	TRBD1	few	CASSRGTGGFNEQYF	TGTGCCAGCAGCAGAGGGACAGGGGGCTTTAACGAGCAGTACTTC
TRBV20-1	TRBJ2-7	TRBD2	few	CSASHAGGSSYEQYF	TGCAGTGCTAGTCACGCGGGGGGATCTTCGTACGAGCAGTACTTC
TRBV3-1	TRBJ1-1	.	many	CASSQEWGYTEAFF	TGTGCCAGCAGCCAAGAGTGGGGCTACACTGAAGCTTTCTTT
TRBV19	TRBJ2-7	.	.	CASSPRLSYEQYF	TGTGCCAGTAGTCCCCGTCTCTCCTACGAGCAGTACTTC
TRBV28	TRBJ1-5	.	many	CASSFPGTGLGQPQHF	TGTGCCAGCAGTTTCCCCGGGACTGGGCTGGGTCAGCCCCAGCATTTT
TRBV30	TRBJ1-6	.	.	CAWSVKAYPLHF	TGTGCCTGGAGTGTAAAAGCTTATCCCCTCCACTTT
TRBV12-3/TRBV12-4	TRBJ2-7	.	.	CASSPRTTRGEQYF	TGTGCCAGCAGTCCTAGGACCACCCGGGGTGAGCAGTACTTC
TRBV20-1	TRBJ1-3	.	many	CSARASSSGNTIYF	TGCAGTGCTAGAGCGTCAAGCTCTGGAAACACCATATATTTT
TRBV30	TRBJ2-1	.	many	CAWSAENEQFF	TGTGCCTGGAGCGCGGAAAATGAGCAGTTCTTC
TRBV20-1	TRBJ2-7	.	.	CSAPLRGSYEQYF	TGCAGTGCTCCCCTACGGGGTAGCTACGAGCAGTACTTC
TRBV10-3	TRBJ2-3	.	many	CATTRTFPEDTQYF	TGTGCCACCACTCGGACTTTCCCTGAGGATACGCAGTATTTT
TRBV2	TRBJ2-5	TRBD2	many	CASRELAGAVGTQYF	TGTGCCAGCAGAGAACTAGCGGGGGCCGTAGGGACCCAGTACTTC
TRBV6-5	TRBJ1-6	.	.	CASSYSWDTPSSYNSPLHF	TGTGCCAGCAGTTACTCCTGGGACACCCCGAGCTCCTATAATTCACCCCTCCACTTT
TRBV6-4	TRBJ1-1	.	many	CASSPTVENTEAFF	TGTGCCAGCAGTCCTACAGTGGAGAACACTGAAGCTTTCTTT
TRBV12-3/TRBV12-4	TRBJ2-1	.	.	CASSFVGGADEQFF	TGTGCCAGCAGTTTTGTAGGGGGGGCCGATGAGCAGTTCTTC
TRBV20-1	TRBJ1-2	.	.	CSARDQRDFYGYTF	TGCAGTGCTAGAGATCAGAGGGACTTCTATGGCTACACCTTC
TRBV29-1	TRBJ2-3	.	many	CSVGKKGGTDTQYF	TGCAGCGTTGGCAAAAAAGGAGGCACAGATACGCAGTATTTT
TRBV24-1	TRBJ2-3	TRBD1	.	CATSDSGQGARSDTQYF	TGTGCCACCAGTGACTCTGGACAGGGGGCAAGGTCAGATACGCAGTATTTT
TRBV2	TRBJ2-5	TRBD2	many	CASSSGLAGRTWYF	TGTGCCAGCAGTTCGGGACTAGCGGGGAGAACCTGGTACTTC
TRBV7-6	TRBJ2-7	.	many	CASSLVGDGVHYEQYF	TGTGCCAGCAGCTTAGTGGGGGACGGAGTGCACTACGAGCAGTACTTC
TRBV24-1	TRBJ1-2	.	once	CATSAKGVGYTF	TGTGCCACCAGTGCTAAAGGGGTCGGCTACACCTTC
TRBV6-1	TRBJ1-5	.	many	CASRVGYGNQPQHF	TGTGCCAGCAGGGTGGGTTATGGGAATCAGCCCCAGCATTTT
TRBV6-1	TRBJ1-5	TRBD1	many	CASSPRDRDHPQHF	TGTGCCAGCAGTCCCCGGGACAGGGATCATCCCCAGCATTTT
TRBV6-5	TRBJ2-7	TRBD1	few	CASSYSYGDSSYEQYF	TGTGCCAGCAGTTACTCGTACGGGGACAGCTCCTACGAGCAGTACTTC
TRBV7-9	TRBJ2-2	.	.	CATRGNTGELFF	TGTGCCACCAGGGGGAACACCGGGGAGCTGTTTTTT
TRBV29-1	TRBJ2-5	.	many	CSVDRPPETQYF	TGCAGCGTTGACAGACCCCCTGAGACCCAGTACTTC
TRBV7-9	TRBJ2-5	TRBD1	many	CASSWGQDKETQYF	TGTGCCAGCAGCTGGGGACAGGACAAAGAGACCCAGTACTTC
TRBV27	TRBJ1-2	.	many	CASSPGSLYGYTF	TGTGCCAGCAGCCCAGGGTCCCTATACGGCTACACCTTC
TRBV27	TRBJ2-1	TRBD2	.	CASRNSGRENEQFF	TGTGCCAGCAGGAATAGCGGGAGAGAAAATGAGCAGTTCTTC
TRBV12-3/TRBV12-4	TRBJ1-3	TRBD1	many	CASSLGQGLNTIYF	TGTGCCAGCAGCCTGGGACAGGGCCTAAACACCATATATTTT
TRBV19	TRBJ1-2	.	.	CASSMRFGDGYTF	TGTGCCAGTAGTATGAGGTTTGGGGACGGCTACACCTTC
TRBV6-1	TRBJ1-4	.	many	CTSRGEATNEKLFF	TGTACCAGCAGGGGCGAGGCAACTAATGAAAAACTGTTTTTT
TRBV6-5	TRBJ1-6	.	many	CASSYGRRAGESPLHF	TGTGCCAGCAGTTACGGACGCCGGGCGGGGGAATCACCCCTCCACTTT
TRBV2	TRBJ1-1	.	many	CASSEAPPGDTEAFF	TGTGCCAGCAGTGAAGCGCCGCCAGGGGACACTGAAGCTTTCTTT
TRBV20-1	TRBJ1-2	TRBD1	many	CSARGQGAGYTF	TGCAGTGCTAGGGGACAGGGGGCTGGCTACACCTTC
TRBV5-1	TRBJ2-7	.	.	CASSTTLNSGPYEQYF	TGCGCCAGCAGCACCACCTTAAATTCGGGACCCTACGAGCAGTACTTC
TRBV4-1	TRBJ2-7	TRBD1	many	CASSQDPSGQGAHEQYF	TGCGCCAGCAGCCAAGATCCGTCGGGACAGGGGGCTCACGAGCAGTACTTC
TRBV12-3/TRBV12-4	TRBJ1-5	.	.	CASSLTANSNQPQHF	TGTGCCAGCAGTTTAACCGCTAATAGCAATCAGCCCCAGCATTTT
TRBV28	TRBJ1-2	TRBD1	many	CASSLPDRVGGYTF	TGTGCCAGCAGTTTACCCGACAGGGTGGGAGGCTACACCTTC
TRBV5-6	TRBJ2-5	TRBD1	.	CASSPPRDRGSETQYF	TGTGCCAGCAGCCCCCCCCGGGACAGGGGTTCAGAGACCCAGTACTTC